At least ten counts were recorded for the clone carrying this TCR beta chain. Its specificity is not known. TCR beta CDR3 regions were amplified from RNA. In the first-round RT-PCR of the TCR CDR3, the HTBI primer set was used. TCRdb independently ran MiXCR on the multiplex PCR reads; one entry per CDR3 protein. The sample has fewer than 450,000 distinct CDR3 sequences, about 15% seen once. The data are from a study of T cells in Graves' hyperthyroidism and ophthalmopathy. Looking at the study overall: Before treatment of any kind, peripheral blood was taken at initial diagnosis.

The germline CDR1 and CDR2 sequences are SEHNR and FQNEAQ (reference sequence). CDR3 length equals 12 residues. V was trimmed by 2 bases and J by 7 bases, leaving 6 bases between them. Notes on the study in general: Separation of ophthalmopathy from stable hyperthyroidism was achieved by a 13 V-J model. Blood shared most expanded thyroid clonotypes above 0.001.

Sequences were obtained from blood. The TCR comes from a woman aged 25 to 39 with Graves' hyperthyroidism that later progressed to Graves' ophthalmopathy. The chain carries TRBV7-9 and TRBJ2-1; no definite D call. Here the CDR3 reads CASSLPSNEQFF. CDR3 DNA sequence: TGTGCCAGCAGCTTACCTTCGAATGAGCAGTTCTTC.